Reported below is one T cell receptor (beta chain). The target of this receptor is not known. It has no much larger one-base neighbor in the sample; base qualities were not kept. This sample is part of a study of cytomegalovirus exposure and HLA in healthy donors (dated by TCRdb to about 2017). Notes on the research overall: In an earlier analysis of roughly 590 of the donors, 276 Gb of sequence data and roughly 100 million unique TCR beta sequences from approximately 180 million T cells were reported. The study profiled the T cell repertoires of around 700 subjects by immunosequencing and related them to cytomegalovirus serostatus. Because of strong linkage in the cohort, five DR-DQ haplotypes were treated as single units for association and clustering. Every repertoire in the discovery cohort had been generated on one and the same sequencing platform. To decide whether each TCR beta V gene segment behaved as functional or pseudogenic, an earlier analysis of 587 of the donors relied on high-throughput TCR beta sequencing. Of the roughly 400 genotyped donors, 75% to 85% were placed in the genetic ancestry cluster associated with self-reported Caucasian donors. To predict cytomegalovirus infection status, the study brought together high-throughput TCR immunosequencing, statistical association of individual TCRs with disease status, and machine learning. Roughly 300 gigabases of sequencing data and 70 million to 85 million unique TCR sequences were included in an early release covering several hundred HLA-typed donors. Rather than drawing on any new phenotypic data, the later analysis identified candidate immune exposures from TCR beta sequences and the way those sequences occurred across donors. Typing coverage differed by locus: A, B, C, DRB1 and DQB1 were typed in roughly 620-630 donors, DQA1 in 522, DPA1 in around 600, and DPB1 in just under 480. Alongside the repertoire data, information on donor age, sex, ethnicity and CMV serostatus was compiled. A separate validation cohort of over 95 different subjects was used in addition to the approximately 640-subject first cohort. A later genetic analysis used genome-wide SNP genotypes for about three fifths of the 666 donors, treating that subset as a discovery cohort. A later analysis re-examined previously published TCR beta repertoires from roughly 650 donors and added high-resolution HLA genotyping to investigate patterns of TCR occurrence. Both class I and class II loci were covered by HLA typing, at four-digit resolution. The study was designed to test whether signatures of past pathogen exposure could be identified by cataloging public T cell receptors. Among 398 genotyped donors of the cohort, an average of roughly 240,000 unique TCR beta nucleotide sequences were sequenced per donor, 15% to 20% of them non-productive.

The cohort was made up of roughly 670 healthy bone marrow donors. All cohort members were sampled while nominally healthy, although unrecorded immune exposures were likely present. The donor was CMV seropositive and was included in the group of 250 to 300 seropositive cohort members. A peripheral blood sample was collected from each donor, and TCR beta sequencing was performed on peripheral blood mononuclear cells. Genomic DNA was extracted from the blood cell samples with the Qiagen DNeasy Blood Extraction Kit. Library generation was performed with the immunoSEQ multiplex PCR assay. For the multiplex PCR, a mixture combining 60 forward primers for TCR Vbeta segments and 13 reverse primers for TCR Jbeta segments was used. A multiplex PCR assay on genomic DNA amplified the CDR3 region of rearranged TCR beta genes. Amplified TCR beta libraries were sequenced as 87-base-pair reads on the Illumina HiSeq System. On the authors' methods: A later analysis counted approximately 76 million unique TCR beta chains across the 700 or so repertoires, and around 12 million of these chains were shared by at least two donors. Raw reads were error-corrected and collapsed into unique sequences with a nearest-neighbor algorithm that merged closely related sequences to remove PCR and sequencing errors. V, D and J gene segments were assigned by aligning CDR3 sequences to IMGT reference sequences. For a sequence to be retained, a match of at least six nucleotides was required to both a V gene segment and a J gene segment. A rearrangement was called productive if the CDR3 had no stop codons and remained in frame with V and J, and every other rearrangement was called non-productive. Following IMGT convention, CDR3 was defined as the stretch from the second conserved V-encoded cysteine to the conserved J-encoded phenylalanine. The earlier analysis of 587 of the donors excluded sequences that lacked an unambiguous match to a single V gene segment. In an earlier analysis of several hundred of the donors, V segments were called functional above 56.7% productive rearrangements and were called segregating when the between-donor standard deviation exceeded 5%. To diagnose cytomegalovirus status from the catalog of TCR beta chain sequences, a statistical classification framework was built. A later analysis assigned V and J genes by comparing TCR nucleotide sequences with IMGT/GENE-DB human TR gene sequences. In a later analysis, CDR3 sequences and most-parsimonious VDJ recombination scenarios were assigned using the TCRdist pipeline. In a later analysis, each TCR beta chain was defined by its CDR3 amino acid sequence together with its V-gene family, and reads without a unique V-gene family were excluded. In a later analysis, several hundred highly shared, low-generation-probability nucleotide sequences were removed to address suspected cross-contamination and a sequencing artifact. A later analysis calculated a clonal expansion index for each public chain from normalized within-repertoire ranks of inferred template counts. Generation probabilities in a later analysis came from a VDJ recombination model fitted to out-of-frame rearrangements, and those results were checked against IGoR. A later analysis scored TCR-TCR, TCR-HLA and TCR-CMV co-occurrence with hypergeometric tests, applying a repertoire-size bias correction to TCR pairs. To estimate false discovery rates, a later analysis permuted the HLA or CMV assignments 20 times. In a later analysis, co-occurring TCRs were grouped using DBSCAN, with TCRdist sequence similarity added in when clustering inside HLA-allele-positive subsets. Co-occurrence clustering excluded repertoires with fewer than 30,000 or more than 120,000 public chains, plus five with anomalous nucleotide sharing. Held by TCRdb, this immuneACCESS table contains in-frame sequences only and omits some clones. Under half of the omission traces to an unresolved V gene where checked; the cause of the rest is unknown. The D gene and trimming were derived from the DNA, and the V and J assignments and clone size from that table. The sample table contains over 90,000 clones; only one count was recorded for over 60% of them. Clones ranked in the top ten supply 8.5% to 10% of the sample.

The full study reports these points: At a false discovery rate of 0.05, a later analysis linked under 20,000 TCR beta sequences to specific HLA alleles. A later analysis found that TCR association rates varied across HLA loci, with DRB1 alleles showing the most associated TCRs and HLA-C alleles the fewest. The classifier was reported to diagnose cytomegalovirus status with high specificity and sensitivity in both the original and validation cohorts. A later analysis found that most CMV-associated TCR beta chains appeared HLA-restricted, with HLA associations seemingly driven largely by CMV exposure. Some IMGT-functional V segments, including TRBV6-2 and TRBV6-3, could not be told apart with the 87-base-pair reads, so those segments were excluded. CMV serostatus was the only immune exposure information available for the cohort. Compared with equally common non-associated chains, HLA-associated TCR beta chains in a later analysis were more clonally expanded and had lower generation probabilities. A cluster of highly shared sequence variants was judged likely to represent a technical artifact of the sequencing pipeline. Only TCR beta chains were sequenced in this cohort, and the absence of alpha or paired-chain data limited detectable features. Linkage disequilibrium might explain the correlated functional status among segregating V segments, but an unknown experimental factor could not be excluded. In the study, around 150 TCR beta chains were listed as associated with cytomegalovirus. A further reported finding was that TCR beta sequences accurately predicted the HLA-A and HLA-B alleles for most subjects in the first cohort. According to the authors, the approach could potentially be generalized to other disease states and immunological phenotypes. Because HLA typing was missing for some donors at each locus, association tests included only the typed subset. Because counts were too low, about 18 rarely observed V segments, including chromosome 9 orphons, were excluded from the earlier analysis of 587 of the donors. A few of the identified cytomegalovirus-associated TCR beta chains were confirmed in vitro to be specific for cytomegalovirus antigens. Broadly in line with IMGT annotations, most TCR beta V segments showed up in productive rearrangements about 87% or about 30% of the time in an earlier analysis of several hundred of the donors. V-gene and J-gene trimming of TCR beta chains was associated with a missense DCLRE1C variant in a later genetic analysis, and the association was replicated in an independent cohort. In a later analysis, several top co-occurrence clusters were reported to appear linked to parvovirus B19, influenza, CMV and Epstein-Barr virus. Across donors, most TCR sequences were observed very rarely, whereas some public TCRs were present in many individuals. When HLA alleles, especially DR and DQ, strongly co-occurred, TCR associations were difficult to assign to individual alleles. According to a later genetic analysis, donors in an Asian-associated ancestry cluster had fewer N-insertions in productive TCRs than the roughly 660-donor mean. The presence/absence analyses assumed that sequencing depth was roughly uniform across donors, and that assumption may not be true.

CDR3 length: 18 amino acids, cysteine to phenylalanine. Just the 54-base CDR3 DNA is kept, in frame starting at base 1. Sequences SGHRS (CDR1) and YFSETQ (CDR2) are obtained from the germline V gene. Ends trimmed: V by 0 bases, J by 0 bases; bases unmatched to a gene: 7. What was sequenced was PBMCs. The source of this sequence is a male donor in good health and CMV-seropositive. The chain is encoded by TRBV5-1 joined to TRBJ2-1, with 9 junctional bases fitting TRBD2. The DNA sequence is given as TGCGCCAGCAGCTTGGGACTAGCGGAGGGACGCTCCTACAATGAGCAGTTCTTC. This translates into CASSLGLAEGRSYNEQFF.